Described below is a single TCR beta chain sequence and its context. The assay was immunoSEQ multiplex PCR, and TCRdb's table has in-frame clones only and misses some. The data contain under 25,000 clones, approximately 84% of them singletons. This record comes from a study of T cells in narcolepsy. The specimen was CD45RA- memory CD4+ T cells from PBMCs. This receptor was obtained from a human donor with narcolepsy.

The CDR3 bases are TGTGCCAGCAGTGAATCAATCTCGGCCTTCAGCTCCTACGAGCAGTACTTC. It translates to CASSESISAFSSYEQYF. V usage is TRBV6-1 and J usage is TRBJ2-7; D ambiguous. The V end was cut by 2 bases, the J end by 0 bases, with 17 bases between. CDR1 is MNHNS and CDR2 is SASEGT in the germline V gene. CDR3 length equals 17 residues.